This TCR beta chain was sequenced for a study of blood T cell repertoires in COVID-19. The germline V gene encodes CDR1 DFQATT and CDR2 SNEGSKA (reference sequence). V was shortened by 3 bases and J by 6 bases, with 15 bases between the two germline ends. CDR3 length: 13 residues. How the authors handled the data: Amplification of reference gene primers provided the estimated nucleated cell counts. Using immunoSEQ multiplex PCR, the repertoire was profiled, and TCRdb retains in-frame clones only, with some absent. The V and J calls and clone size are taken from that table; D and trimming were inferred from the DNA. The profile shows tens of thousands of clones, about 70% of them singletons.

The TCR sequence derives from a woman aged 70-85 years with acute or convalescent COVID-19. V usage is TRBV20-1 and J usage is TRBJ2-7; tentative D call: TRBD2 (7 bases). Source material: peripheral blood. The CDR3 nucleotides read TGCAGTGCTAGTCCCATGGGGGGGCGCGAGCAGTACTTC. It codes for CSASPMGGREQYF.